The 26 T cell receptor beta chains listed next were all sequenced from one sample in a study of CD8 T cells in Susac syndrome (dated by TCRdb to about 2019). The library was built by means of the immunoSEQ multiplex PCR assay. RNA was extracted with the RNeasy kit and roughly 0.45 to 1 ug was reverse transcribed using random hexamers. TCRdb reran the public reads through fastp at Q25 and MiXCR, keeping productive beta chains. Rows with a matching CDR3 protein are joined into one entry that keeps the most common DNA and genes. The sample table records about 200,000 distinct CDR3 sequences; approximately 94% of these occur just once. 0.093% of the sample rests with the top ten. The sequenced material came from CD4+ T cells from PBMCs. All receptors come from a human donor with multiple sclerosis.

The CDR3, as DNA: TGTGCCAGCAGTTTACCTTCAGGTCTTGCGAGCACTGAAGCTTTCTTT. Amino acid sequence: CASSLPSGLASTEAFF. This rearrangement joins TRBV28 to TRBJ1-1; D remains unclear. This CDR3 comprises 16 residues. CDR1 MDHEN and CDR2 SYDVKM come from the germline V gene. Between the trimmed V and J ends, which lost 2 bases and 4 bases, there was a span of 17 bases.

This chain connects TRBV11-2 to TRBJ2-3; no reliable D call. This CDR3 spans 11 amino acids. Trimming stripped 2 bases from V and 4 bases from J, with 1 base between. Germline assignment: CDR1 SGHAT and CDR2 FQNNGV. This chain's CDR3 is CASSLSDTQYF. The CDR3 coding sequence is TGTGCCAGCAGCTTATCAGATACGCAGTATTTT. Drawing the rest from reference TRBV11-2 and TRBJ2-3, the complete variable domain is EAGVAQSPRYKIIEKRQSVAFWCNPISGHATLYWYQQILGQGPKLLIQFQNNGVVDDSQLPKDRFSAERLKGVDSTLKIQPAKLEDSAVYLCASSLSDTQYFGPGTRLTVL.

V and J are TRBV20-1 and TRBJ2-1; perhaps TRBD2 as D (7 bases). The CDR3 is 18 residues long. Trimming cost V 3 bases and J 2 bases, with 23 bases left between them. CDR1 is DFQATT and CDR2 is SNEGSKA in the germline V gene (reference sequence). The CDR3 DNA is TGCAGTGCTAGTACCCCGGCGGGGGCTCTCAAAACCTACAATGAGCAGTTCTTC. It specifies CSASTPAGALKTYNEQFF.

The CDR3 sequence is CASSVVGQGTEAFF. The CDR3 region has the DNA TGTGCCAGCAGCGTAGTGGGGCAGGGAACTGAAGCTTTCTTT. This chain connects TRBV9 to TRBJ1-1; TRBD1 is a possible D gene (5 bases). The CDR3 is 14 residues long. The germline V and J ends were trimmed by 0 bases and 5 bases, with 11 bases remaining between them. CDR1 and CDR2 from the germline V gene are SGDLS and YYNGEE.

The chain links TRBV19 to TRBJ1-2; D not certain. Germline CDR1 and CDR2: LNHDA and SQIVND (reference sequence). V lost 3 bases, J lost 2 bases, and 10 bases lay in between. This CDR3 is built from 14 residues. The CDR3 region has the DNA TGTGCCAGTAGTATCCCTCCCCCAAACTATGGCTACACCTTC. Protein product: CASSIPPPNYGYTF. Full variable domain (missing parts from reference TRBV19 and TRBJ1-2): DGGITQSPKYLFRKEGQNVTLSCEQNLNHDAMYWYRQDPGQGLRLIYYSQIVNDFQKGDIAEGYSVSREKKESFPLTVTSAQKNPTAFYLCASSIPPPNYGYTFGSGTRLTVV.

CDR3 loop: CSARDRVLNTEAFF. The CDR3 coding sequence is TGCAGTGCCCGGGACAGGGTCCTGAACACTGAAGCTTTCTTT. The V gene is TRBV20-1, the J gene TRBJ1-1; 9 nucleotides line up with TRBD1. The CDR3 is 14 amino acids. Trimming took 6 bases from V and 0 from J; bases not matched to a gene: 5. CDR1 and CDR2 (germline): DFQATT, SNEGSKA (reference sequence).

The V gene is TRBV20-1, the J gene TRBJ2-1; weak D call: TRBD2 (5 bases). Trimming shortened V by 6 bases and J by 5 bases, and 14 bases separated the two germline ends. The germline V gene has CDR1 DFQATT and CDR2 SNEGSKA (reference sequence). CDR3 length: 13 amino acids. The CDR3 sequence is CSARGYRDNEQFF. The CDR3 bases are TGCAGTGCCCGAGGGTATAGGGACAATGAGCAGTTCTTC.

The rearrangement uses TRBV18 and TRBJ2-5, with TRBD2 identical over 10 bases. The CDR3 has 15 amino acids. CDR1 KGHSH and CDR2 LQKENI come from the germline V gene. J lost 4 bases, V lost 3 bases, and 5 bases had no gene match. The DNA of the CDR3 is TGTGCCAGCTCACCTTGGACTAGCGGTCGAGAGACCCAGTACTTC. It encodes CASSPWTSGRETQYF. The whole variable domain, remainder taken from reference TRBV18 and TRBJ2-5, is NAGVMQNPRHLVRRRGQEARLRCSPMKGHSHVYWYRQLPEEGLKFMVYLQKENIIDESGMPKERFSAEFPKEGPSILRIQQVVRGDSAAYFCASSPWTSGRETQYFGPGTRLLVL.

V and J are TRBV12-3 or TRBV12-4 and TRBJ2-1; possible D gene TRBD1, 6 bases. Trimming took 7 bases from V and 0 from J, leaving 13 bases between them. This CDR3 has 15 residues. CDR3: CASTSGVGSYNEQFF. The CDR3 DNA reads as TGTGCCAGCACCTCAGGGGTTGGCTCCTACAATGAGCAGTTCTTC.

The chain uses TRBV6-5 and TRBJ1-6; no clear D. The germline V gene has CDR1 MNHEY and CDR2 SVGAGI. The CDR3 runs 15 residues. V was pared by 2 bases and J by 7 bases, with 12 bases between. The CDR3 DNA reads TGTGCCAGCAGTTACCGAGAAGATGGGAATTCACCCCTCCACTTT. The encoded protein is CASSYREDGNSPLHF.

The rearrangement joins TRBV6-2 or TRBV6-3 to TRBJ2-1; 11 bases map to TRBD1. This CDR3 has 16 amino acids. After removal of 6 bases from V and 8 bases from J, the junction contained 12 bases not matched to a gene. Per the germline V gene, CDR1 is MNHEY and CDR2 is SVGEGT. CDR3 amino acids: CASSSIGTGGWDEQFF. CDR3 DNA sequence: TGTGCCAGCAGCTCAATCGGGACAGGGGGTTGGGATGAGCAGTTCTTC.

The chain joins TRBV11-1 to TRBJ2-7, with no clear D. V was pared by 2 bases and J by 3 bases, with 11 bases between. The CDR3 is made up of 14 amino acids. CDR1 is SGHAT and CDR2 is FQDESV in the germline V gene (reference sequence). CDR3 protein: CASSLRWTDYEQYF. CDR3 DNA sequence: TGTGCCAGCAGCTTACGGTGGACGGACTACGAGCAGTACTTC.

The chain recombines TRBV24-1 with TRBJ2-1; D is unclear. The CDR3 has 12 residues. Germline CDR1 and CDR2: KGHDR and SFDVKD. V was clipped by 3 bases and J by 8 bases, with 7 bases between them. The CDR3 loop reads CATSDRGYEQFF. The CDR3 coding sequence is TGTGCCACCAGTGATCGCGGCTATGAGCAGTTCTTC.

The chain combines TRBV3-1 with TRBJ2-3, with D perhaps TRBD2 (7 bases). Germline V gene sequence: CDR1 LGHDT, CDR2 YNNKEL (reference sequence). Trimming took off 3 bases at V and 7 bases at J, with 26 bases between the two ends. CDR3 length: 18 residues. CDR3 loop: CASSHPASGAGARNTQYF. The CDR3 DNA is TGTGCCAGCAGCCATCCCGCCTCGGGGGCGGGGGCACGGAATACGCAGTATTTT.

The chain employs TRBV4-3 and TRBJ2-7, with a tentative D call TRBD2 (5 bases). CDR3 length: 12 amino acids. Germline V CDR1 and CDR2: LGHNA, YSLEER. Trimming removed 5 bases at V and 6 bases at J, with 11 bases between. CDR3 coding DNA: TGCGCCAGCAGCTTAATCGCGGGCGAGCAGTACTTC. Translated: CASSLIAGEQYF.

CDR3 sequence reads: CASSLGGSYGYTF. The CDR3 nucleotides read TGTGCCAGCAGTTTGGGCGGAAGCTATGGCTACACCTTC. The chain carries TRBV12-3 or TRBV12-4 and TRBJ1-2; D remains unclear. The CDR3 length is 13 residues. V lost 3 bases, J lost 4 bases, and 9 bases lay in between.

The gene calls are TRBV7-3 and TRBJ1-6; 9 bases are shared with TRBD1. Germline-derived CDR1 and CDR2 are SGHTA and FQGTGA. This CDR3 region has 15 residues. V lost 4 bases and J lost 10; bases outside the gene matches: 8. The CDR3 spells CASSSTGTGSSPLHF. The DNA of the CDR3 is TGTGCCAGCAGCTCAACCGGGACAGGGAGCTCACCCCTCCACTTT.

This clonotype was counted a single time. This sequence joins TRBV6-1 and TRBJ2-2, with a possible D match to TRBD1 (5 bases). The CDR3 runs 16 residues. Germline CDR1 reads MNHNS; CDR2 reads SASEGT. Deletions cut 7 bases from V and 6 bases from J, with 21 bases between. The DNA for the CDR3 is TGTGCCAGCAACCTAGAACCAGGACACCCGGCCGGGGAGCTGTTTTTT. Encoded protein: CASNLEPGHPAGELFF.

The rearrangement uses TRBV30 and TRBJ1-5; no clear D gene. V was shortened by 1 base and J by 5 bases, with 12 bases between the two germline ends. CDR1 is GTSNPN and CDR2 is SVGIG in the germline V gene (reference sequence). The CDR3 has 14 amino acids. The chain's CDR3 is CAWSEISADQPQHF. The DNA of the CDR3 is TGTGCCTGGAGTGAAATCAGTGCGGATCAGCCCCAGCATTTT. Looking up the rest from reference TRBV30 and TRBJ1-5 gives the full variable domain: SQTIHQWPATLVQPVGSPLSLECTVEGTSNPNLYWYRQAAGRGLQLLFYSVGIGQISSEVPQNLSASRPQDRQFILSSKKLLLSDSGFYLCAWSEISADQPQHFGDGTRLSIL.

This chain joins TRBV25-1 and TRBJ2-3; D might be TRBD2 (5 bases). Per germline, CDR1 MGHDK and CDR2 SYGVNS. This CDR3 contains 16 residues. Trimming pared 1 base from V and 0 bases from J, leaving 11 bases between. The CDR3 nucleotides read TGTGCCAGCAGTGAATTGGACTTCTGGAGCACAGATACGCAGTATTTT. Amino acid sequence: CASSELDFWSTDTQYF.

The chain links TRBV5-1 to TRBJ2-7, with a weak D call TRBD2 (5 bases). The germline V and J ends were trimmed by 0 bases and 3 bases, with 10 bases remaining between them. This CDR3 has 14 residues. Germline CDR1 is SGHRS and CDR2 is YFSETQ. CDR3 in amino acids: CASSLGTADYEQYF. The CDR3 DNA reads TGCGCCAGCAGCTTGGGTACAGCGGACTACGAGCAGTACTTC.

The chain employs TRBV27 and TRBJ2-7; 11 bases match TRBD1. The CDR3 runs 16 residues. After removal of 1 base from V and 7 bases from J, the junction contained 9 bases not matched to a gene. Germline V gene lookup returns CDR1 MNHEY and CDR2 SMNVEV (reference sequence). The CDR3 coding sequence is TGTGCCAGCAGTTTATGGGCGGGACAGGGGGTAAGTGAGCAGTACTTC. Protein product: CASSLWAGQGVSEQYF.

The genes are TRBV6-6 and TRBJ1-5; no clear D gene. V lost 5 bases and J 7 bases, leaving 12 bases between the germline ends. CDR1 is MNHNY and CDR2 is SVGAGI in the germline V gene (reference sequence). The length of the CDR3 is 13 residues. CDR3 coding DNA: TGTGCCAGCAGTCTGACCGTTGACCAGCCCCAGCATTTT. Amino acids: CASSLTVDQPQHF.

The rearrangement links TRBV6-6 to TRBJ2-5; 13 nucleotides align to TRBD2. With 5 bases clipped from V and 7 bases from J, the junction kept 10 bases outside the gene matches. The germline CDR1 and CDR2 sequences are MNHNY and SVGAGI (reference sequence). This CDR3 spans 16 amino acids. The CDR3 DNA follows: TGTGCCAGCAGTCTCACTAGCGGGGGGGCCTTTGGGACCCAGTACTTC. It specifies CASSLTSGGAFGTQYF.

The rearrangement joins TRBV20-1 to TRBJ2-7, with TRBD2 as a possible D gene (5 bases). The CDR3 totals 13 residues. The V gene lost 3 bases and the J gene lost 5 bases, with 14 bases spanning the gap. Per germline, CDR1 DFQATT and CDR2 SNEGSKA (reference sequence). Here the CDR3 DNA reads TGCAGTGCTAGGTTGCCTAGCCGCGACGAGCAGTACTTC. Protein sequence: CSARLPSRDEQYF.

V usage is TRBV29-1 and J usage is TRBJ1-2; 7 bases agree with TRBD1. Germline V lookup: CDR1 SQVTM, CDR2 ANQGSEA. The CDR3 is 13 amino acids. Trimming cost V 3 bases and J 4 bases; bases outside gene matches: 5. CDR3 region: CSVDEQGSYGYTF. In DNA form, the CDR3 reads TGCAGCGTTGACGAACAGGGGTCCTATGGCTACACCTTC.